What follows describes a single TCR beta chain. One end of the junction varies from germline; a read error may be responsible. This CDR3 spans 15 amino acids. The germline V gene has CDR1 SGHVS and CDR2 FQNEAQ. The data belong to a study of breast tumors, draining lymph nodes, adjacent tissues. The lymph nodes were axillary draining lymph nodes from breast cancer patients. MiXCR, run by TCRdb on the multiplex PCR reads, gives a single entry per CDR3 protein. The sample holds under 250,000 distinct CDR3 sequences, 32% seen once. The chain employs TRBV7-8 and TRBJ1-1; D is possibly TRBD1 (5 bases). The material sequenced was axillary lymph node tissue. The receptor was derived from a female donor with breast cancer. Some clones in this sample may be carry-over from other donors' samples. The CDR3 coding sequence is TGCGCCAGCAGCTCGGATCATGGGACCTCGACTGAAGCTTTCTTT. Its translation: CASSSDHGTSTEAFF.